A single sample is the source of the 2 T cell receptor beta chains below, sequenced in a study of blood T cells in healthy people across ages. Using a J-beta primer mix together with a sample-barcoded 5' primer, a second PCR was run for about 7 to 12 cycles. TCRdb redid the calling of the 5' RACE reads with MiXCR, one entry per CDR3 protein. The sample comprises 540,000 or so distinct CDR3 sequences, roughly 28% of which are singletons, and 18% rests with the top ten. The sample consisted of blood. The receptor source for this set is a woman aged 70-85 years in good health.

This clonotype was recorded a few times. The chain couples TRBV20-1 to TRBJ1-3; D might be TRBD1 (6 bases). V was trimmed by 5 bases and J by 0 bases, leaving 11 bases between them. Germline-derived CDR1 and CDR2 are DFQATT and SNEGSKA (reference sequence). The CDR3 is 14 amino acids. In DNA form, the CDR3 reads TGCAGTGCTTCGACAGGCAACTCTGGAAACACCATATATTTT. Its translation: CSASTGNSGNTIYF.

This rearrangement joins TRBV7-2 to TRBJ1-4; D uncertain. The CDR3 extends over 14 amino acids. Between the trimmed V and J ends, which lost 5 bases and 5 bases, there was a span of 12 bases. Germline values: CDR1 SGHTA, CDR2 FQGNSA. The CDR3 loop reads CASSIVGSNEKLFF. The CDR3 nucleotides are TGTGCCAGCAGCATAGTGGGTTCAAATGAAAAACTGTTTTTT.